A selection of T cell receptor beta chains follows, all from one sample in a study of regulatory T cells in long-lasting Graves disease. TCRdb re-analysed the multiplex PCR reads in MiXCR, keeping a single row per CDR3 protein. The sample records roughly 380,000 distinct CDR3 sequences, 15% to 18% being singletons. This sample comprised peripheral blood mononuclear cells (PBMCs), obtained at new diagnosis, from a patient treated with antithyroid drugs. The receptors derive from a female donor with Graves disease. The CDR3 runs from the conserved cysteine through the conserved F or W. A D gene is named only where the DNA matches it firmly. For some rows the clone size is stated as once, few or many, or as a class when expanded; others skip it.

j_call	v_call	clone_size	d_call	cdr3_nt	cdr3_aa
TRBJ1-2	TRBV7-9	many	NA	TGTGCCAGCAGCAGCCCCCTCCATCTTCGCTTGAATGGCTACACCTTC	CASSSPLHLRLNGYTF
TRBJ1-1	TRBV18	few	NA	TGTGCCAGCTCAGACGAACTAAACACTGAAGCTTTCTTT	CASSDELNTEAFF
TRBJ2-3	TRBV5-1	many	NA	TGTGCCAGCAGCTTGGAAGGGACAGATACGCAGTATTTT	CASSLEGTDTQYF
TRBJ1-2	TRBV12-3/TRBV12-4	many	NA	TGTGCCAGCAGTTTTAACAGGGTGGGATATGGCTACACCTTC	CASSFNRVGYGYTF
TRBJ2-3	TRBV7-3	NA	NA	TGTGCCAGCAGCCCTTCGGGCAGGGGAGATACGCAGTATTTT	CASSPSGRGDTQYF
TRBJ2-1	TRBV27	many	TRBD1	TGTGCCAGCAGTTCCCCGGACAGGGGGGGAAATGAGCAGTTCTTC	CASSSPDRGGNEQFF
TRBJ1-1	TRBV4-3	few	NA	TGCGCCAGCAGCCGGGCGGGAGACACTGAAGCTTTCTTT	CASSRAGDTEAFF
TRBJ1-1	TRBV5-4	NA	TRBD1	TGTGCCAGCAGCTTGGTGACAGGGGAAGTCACTGAAGCTTTCTTT	CASSLVTGEVTEAFF
TRBJ2-7	TRBV11-2	NA	NA	TGTGCCAGCAGCTTAGCCCCCGACAGGATCTACGAGCAGTACTTC	CASSLAPDRIYEQYF
TRBJ1-1	TRBV7-9	few	NA	TGTGCCAGCAGCCCGAGACAGACATTGAACACTGAAGCTTTCTTT	CASSPRQTLNTEAFF
TRBJ2-1	TRBV28	many	NA	TGTGCCAGCAGTTTAGTCCTGGCCTCCTACAATGAGCAGTTCTTC	CASSLVLASYNEQFF
TRBJ1-1	TRBV3-1	NA	NA	TGTGCCAGCAGCCAAGCGGACTGGTACTTGAACACTGAAGCTCTCTTT	CASSQADWYLNTEALF
TRBJ1-6	TRBV12-3/TRBV12-4	many	NA	TGTGCCAGCAGTGATATGCGTTCACCCCTCCACTTT	CASSDMRSPLHF
TRBJ2-3	TRBV5-1	many	NA	TGCGCCAGCAGCTTGTTCAAGAGCACAGATACGCAGTATTTT	CASSLFKSTDTQYF
TRBJ2-3	TRBV5-5	few	NA	TGTGCCAGCAGCAATCCACAAACAGATACGCAGTATTTT	CASSNPQTDTQYF
TRBJ1-6	TRBV6-1	NA	NA	TGTGCCAGCAGAAAGGGGACTGGGCCCCTCCACTTT	CASRKGTGPLHF
TRBJ2-7	TRBV9	NA	NA	TGTGCCAGCAGCGTGGAAAGGTACGGCTACGAGCAGTACTTC	CASSVERYGYEQYF
TRBJ1-5	TRBV3-1	many	TRBD1	TGTGCCAGCAGCCGTGGACAGGGGGGTCAGCCCCAGCATTTT	CASSRGQGGQPQHF
TRBJ1-1	TRBV4-1	many	NA	TGCGCCAGCAGCCAAGGGGTTGGAGGGGCTGACACTGAAGCTTTCTTT	CASSQGVGGADTEAFF
TRBJ2-3	TRBV10-3	many	NA	TGTGCCATCAGTGAACCTCGGACAGATACGCAGTATTTT	CAISEPRTDTQYF
TRBJ1-5	TRBV6-1	many	NA	TGTGCCAGCAGTGGGCAGATCCCTCATCAGCCCCAGCATTTT	CASSGQIPHQPQHF
TRBJ1-2	TRBV5-6	many	TRBD1	TGTGCCAGCAGCTCGGGACAGGGGATGTACGGCTACACCTTC	CASSSGQGMYGYTF
TRBJ1-5	TRBV12-3/TRBV12-4	NA	NA	TGTGCCAGCAGCCTTCAGGGGACTCAGCCCCAGCATTTT	CASSLQGTQPQHF
TRBJ2-7	TRBV30	many	TRBD2	TGTGGTGGCGGGAGGTCCTACGAGCAGTACTTC	CGGGRSYEQYF
TRBJ2-7	TRBV5-1	many	TRBD1	TGCGCCAGCAGCTCGATAGGACAGGGAAGCTCCTACGAGCAGTACTTC	CASSSIGQGSSYEQYF
TRBJ1-1	TRBV6-2/TRBV6-3	many	NA	TGTGCCAGCAGTTACTCCATGTCACACCCGGAGAACACTGAAGCTTTCTTT	CASSYSMSHPENTEAFF
TRBJ2-3	TRBV10-3	NA	NA	TGTGCCATCGGTTCGGAAGATACGCAGTATTTT	CAIGSEDTQYF
TRBJ1-2	TRBV9	few	NA	TGTGCCAGTCTTGGGTTGCACTATGGCTACACCTTC	CASLGLHYGYTF
TRBJ1-2	TRBV2	many	NA	TGTGCCAGCAAGGCCGGGGATGGCTACACCTTC	CASKAGDGYTF
TRBJ2-2	TRBV11-2	many	NA	TGTGCCAGCAGCCTTGGGAAGGGGGGGATTAACACCGGGGAGCTGTTTTTT	CASSLGKGGINTGELFF
TRBJ1-2	TRBV27	many	NA	TGTGCCAGCAGTCCGATGGGACTTCCCTATGGCTACACCTTC	CASSPMGLPYGYTF
TRBJ2-7	TRBV6-2/TRBV6-3	many	NA	TGTGCCAGCACACGTCGTGGGGGAATTTACGAGCAGTACTTC	CASTRRGGIYEQYF
TRBJ1-2	TRBV6-5	many	NA	TGTGCCAGCAGTTCTCGTCTGCGGGATGGCTACACCTTC	CASSSRLRDGYTF
TRBJ2-7	TRBV27	NA	TRBD1	TGTGCCAGCAGTCCCCGGACAGGCCTCCTCTACGAGCAGTACTTC	CASSPRTGLLYEQYF
TRBJ1-5	TRBV6-1	many	NA	TGTGCCAGCAGTGAAAGGGCAGCTTATAGCAATCAGCCCCAGCATTTT	CASSERAAYSNQPQHF
TRBJ2-1	TRBV27	NA	TRBD2	TGTGCCGCGCGCGTAGCTAGCGGGAGCCTTGGCAATGAGCAGTTCTTC	CAARVASGSLGNEQFF
TRBJ2-1	TRBV19	NA	NA	TGTGCCAGTAGTATAGACGAGCGGGATGAGCAGTTCTTC	CASSIDERDEQFF
TRBJ1-5	TRBV24-1	many	NA	TGTGCCACCAGTGATTTGTCCGAGCCCCAGCATTTT	CATSDLSEPQHF
TRBJ2-1	TRBV27	many	TRBD2	TGTGCCAGCAGTTTAGTTCCTAGCGGGAGTAGAAATGAGCAGTTCTTC	CASSLVPSGSRNEQFF
TRBJ2-5	TRBV12-3/TRBV12-4	few	TRBD2	TGTGCCAGCAGTAGGACTAGCGGGGGAGAAGAGACCCAGTACTTC	CASSRTSGGEETQYF
TRBJ1-1	TRBV6-5	many	TRBD1	TGTGCCAGCAGTTACACACAGGGGGGCACTGAAGCTTTCTTT	CASSYTQGGTEAFF
TRBJ1-2	TRBV5-1	NA	NA	TGCGCCAGCAGCCCCTCCGCAGAAGGGCCGAATGTTTATGGCTACACCTTC	CASSPSAEGPNVYGYTF
TRBJ2-1	TRBV27	many	TRBD1	TGTGCCAGCAGTTTATCGAGCGGGACAGGGGGCGAGTACAATGAGCAGTTCTTC	CASSLSSGTGGEYNEQFF
TRBJ2-5	TRBV20-1	many	NA	TGCAGTGCTAGAGACGGGAGCGGAGAGACCCAGTACTTC	CSARDGSGETQYF
TRBJ2-1	TRBV15	many	TRBD1	TGTGCCACCAGCGGGGGGGGACAGGGGCCTGTTTACAATGAGCAGTTCTTC	CATSGGGQGPVYNEQFF
TRBJ2-3	TRBV5-5	NA	NA	TGTGCCAGCAGCACCCCGACCGATCGCTACACAGATACGCAGTATTTT	CASSTPTDRYTDTQYF
TRBJ1-4	TRBV12-3/TRBV12-4	many	NA	TGTGCCAGCAGTGGGGAACCACCCCTTTCGGGGTTCGCGGATGGTGAAAAACTGTTTTTT	CASSGEPPLSGFADGEKLFF
TRBJ2-6	TRBV4-3	many	NA	TGCGCCAGCAGCCAAGATGGGGGCGCTGGGGCCAACGTCCTGACTTTC	CASSQDGGAGANVLTF
TRBJ2-1	TRBV7-9	many	NA	TGTGCCAGCAGCCTCCAACCCGGGGTACATACCTACAATGAGCAGTTCTTC	CASSLQPGVHTYNEQFF
TRBJ2-7	TRBV7-9	many	NA	TGTGCCAGCAGCTTACGCCAGGGTACGGTTGTCCATGCCGAGCAGTACTTC	CASSLRQGTVVHAEQYF
TRBJ2-3	TRBV7-2	few	NA	TGTGCCAGCAGCTTATTGGGGGACACAGATACGCAGTATTTT	CASSLLGDTDTQYF
TRBJ2-3	TRBV5-1	many	TRBD2	TGTGCCAGCAGCGTCCATAGCGGGGGGAAAACAGATACGCAGTATTTT	CASSVHSGGKTDTQYF